This entry lists 25 T cell receptor beta chains sequenced from one sample in a study of T cells in Graves' hyperthyroidism and ophthalmopathy. RNA transcripts gave rise to amplified TCR beta CDR3 regions. HTBI primers were used for first-round RT-PCR of the TCR CDR3. TCRdb fed the multiplex PCR reads into MiXCR, producing one record per CDR3 protein. The sample has about 690,000 distinct CDR3 sequences, around 15% seen once. The sequenced sample was blood. The receptors were sampled from a man aged 45-60 years with Graves' hyperthyroidism.

The sample holds many counts of this clonotype. In DNA form, the CDR3 reads TGTGCCAGCAGTCCGCCGGGACTAGTGATCGATGAGCAGTTCTTC. It translates to CASSPPGLVIDEQFF. The genes are TRBV28 and TRBJ2-1; the match to TRBD2 covers 8 bases. The germline V gene has CDR1 MDHEN and CDR2 SYDVKM. With 5 bases clipped from V and 8 bases from J, the junction kept 11 bases outside the gene matches. The CDR3 spans 15 residues. The whole variable domain, filled in from reference TRBV28 and TRBJ2-1, reads DVKVTQSSRYLVKRTGEKVFLECVQDMDHENMFWYRQDPGLGLRLIYFSYDVKMKEKGDIPEGYSVSREKKERFSLILESASTNQTSMYLCASSPPGLVIDEQFFGPGTRLTVL.

This clonotype has a handful of counts. The V call is TRBV6-1, the J call TRBJ2-3; 12 bases match TRBD2. Germline CDR1 MNHNS, CDR2 SASEGT. V was pared by 1 base and J by 6 bases, with 5 bases of the junction left unmatched. The length of the CDR3 is 16 residues. The CDR3 protein is CASSEGSSGRVDTQYF. CDR3 nucleotide sequence: TGTGCCAGCAGTGAAGGGTCTAGCGGGAGGGTCGATACGCAGTATTTT.

This clonotype was seen repeatedly, ten times or more. The chain links TRBV7-9 to TRBJ2-5; 9 nucleotides match TRBD2. The CDR3 is made up of 15 amino acids. Germline CDR1 SEHNR, CDR2 FQNEAQ (reference sequence). V shed 5 bases and J 2 bases; nucleotides not matched to a gene: 6. The CDR3 DNA sequence: TGTGCCAGCAGCACGCCAGGACTAGCGCAAGAGACCCAGTACTTC. Translating it yields CASSTPGLAQETQYF.

This clonotype was recorded many times. The rearrangement links TRBV28 to TRBJ2-5; TRBD2 matches at 12 bases. This CDR3 has 16 residues. CDR1 is MDHEN, CDR2 SYDVKM, per germline. V gave up 7 bases and J gave up 2 bases; unmatched junction bases: 8. This chain's CDR3 is CASKTPGLAGQETQYF. The CDR3 DNA is TGTGCCAGCAAAACGCCTGGACTAGCGGGACAAGAGACCCAGTACTTC.

This clonotype was counted at least ten times. The chain has TRBV20-1 and TRBJ2-3; 8 nucleotides line up with TRBD2. Unmatched junction bases numbered 3, after V lost 0 bases and J lost 1 base. Germline V gene lookup returns CDR1 DFQATT and CDR2 SNEGSKA (reference sequence). This CDR3 has 15 residues. This CDR3 reads CSARDRTSRTDTQYF. In DNA, the CDR3 is TGCAGTGCTAGAGATCGGACTAGCCGCACAGATACGCAGTATTTT.

This clonotype has more than one count but fewer than ten. The rearrangement links TRBV7-2 to TRBJ1-5; a weak D match, TRBD1 (5 bases). The V gene's germline CDR1 is SGHTA and CDR2 FQGNSA. V was shortened by 4 bases and J by 6 bases, with 16 bases between the two germline ends. This CDR3 has 15 amino acids. The CDR3 sequence is CASSSSSGSGQPQHF. CDR3 coding DNA: TGTGCCAGCAGCTCATCTTCAGGGTCAGGTCAGCCCCAGCATTTT.

In its sample, this clonotype was seen many times. V usage is TRBV28 and J usage is TRBJ2-7; D not resolved. The CDR3 runs to 13 residues. With 4 bases removed from V and 2 bases from J, the gap between germline ends came to 9 bases. Germline values: CDR1 MDHEN, CDR2 SYDVKM. The CDR3 loop is CASSSARPYEQYF. For the CDR3, the DNA is TGTGCCAGCAGTTCGGCAAGGCCCTACGAGCAGTACTTC. Supplemented by reference TRBV28 and TRBJ2-7, the full variable domain reads DVKVTQSSRYLVKRTGEKVFLECVQDMDHENMFWYRQDPGLGLRLIYFSYDVKMKEKGDIPEGYSVSREKKERFSLILESASTNQTSMYLCASSSARPYEQYFGPGTRLTVT.

This clonotype was seen a handful of times. The chain has TRBV5-8 and TRBJ2-7; TRBD1 matches 8 bases. Germline-derived CDR1 and CDR2 are SGHTS and YDEGEE. The junction had 4 bases not matched to a gene; V was cut back by 0 bases and J by 5 bases. This CDR3 region has 14 residues. This CDR3 is CASSLGGQAHEQYF. Here the CDR3 DNA reads TGTGCCAGCAGCTTGGGGGGACAGGCGCACGAGCAGTACTTC. The full variable domain, in which reference TRBV5-8 and TRBJ2-7 provide the parts outside the CDR3, is EAGVTQSPTHLIKTRGQQATLRCSPISGHTSVYWYQQALGLGLQFLLWYDEGEERNRGNFPPRFSGRQFPNYSSELNVNALELEDSALYLCASSLGGQAHEQYFGPGTRLTVT.

Comments on this clonotype: Possible read error: a much larger clone is one base away. V gene TRBV27 combines with J gene TRBJ2-3, with D possibly being TRBD1 (5 bases). V lost 3 bases and J lost 6, with 10 bases in between. The CDR3 loop spans 13 amino acids. Germline V gene lookup returns CDR1 MNHEY and CDR2 SMNVEV (reference sequence). CDR3 bases: TGTGCCAGCAGTTTCTCTAGGGGCGATACGCAGTATTTT. Protein sequence: CASSFSRGDTQYF.

This clonotype was detected ten times or more. The V gene is TRBV6-1, the J gene TRBJ1-2; D possibly corresponds to TRBD1 (5 bases). Germline assignment: CDR1 MNHNS and CDR2 SASEGT. This CDR3 spans 14 amino acids. Trimming stripped 6 bases from V and 6 bases from J, with 17 bases between. CDR3 bases: TGTGCCAGCAGCAAAGGGCGGGGGAACCATGGCTACACCTTC. Its protein is CASSKGRGNHGYTF.

This clonotype was counted at least ten times. V gene TRBV11-2 combines with J gene TRBJ2-1, with D perhaps TRBD2 (5 bases). Germline V CDR1 and CDR2: SGHAT, FQNNGV. This CDR3 has 16 residues. With 1 base removed from V and 2 bases from J, the gap between germline ends came to 12 bases. The CDR3 DNA follows: TGTGCCAGCAGCTTAGGTGCGTACGGGACCTACAATGAGCAGTTCTTC. As protein: CASSLGAYGTYNEQFF.

This clonotype came up a few times. The CDR3 DNA follows: TGCGCCAGCAGTGAGTCTCAGGGGCTAGCGGGAAACATTCAGTACTTC. Translated: CASSESQGLAGNIQYF. The genes are TRBV10-1 and TRBJ2-4, with TRBD2 identical over 8 bases. Germline trimming cut 0 bases from V and 6 bases from J; bases unmatched to any gene: 7. Germline V gives CDR1 WNHNN, CDR2 SYGVQD (reference sequence). CDR3 length equals 16 residues.

This clonotype has more than one count but fewer than ten. CDR3 loop: CASSFGGLAVNTGELFF. Here the CDR3 DNA reads TGTGCCAGCAGTTTCGGAGGACTAGCGGTAAACACCGGGGAGCTGTTTTTT. The rearrangement links TRBV28 to TRBJ2-2, with TRBD2 matching 10 bases. With 3 bases clipped from V and 2 bases from J, the junction kept 6 bases outside the gene matches. The CDR3 sequence is 17 residues long. Germline CDR1 MDHEN, CDR2 SYDVKM.

The table lists this clonotype with a few counts. CDR3 sequence (DNA): TGTGCCAGCAGCCAAGAGGTAACAGGGAAACTTCCCTCTGGGGCCAACGTCCTGACTTTC. This codes for CASSQEVTGKLPSGANVLTF. The rearrangement uses TRBV3-1 and TRBJ2-6; a possible D gene is TRBD1 (6 bases). V was cut by 0 bases and J by 0 bases, with 18 bases left in between. CDR1 is LGHDT, CDR2 YNNKEL, per germline (reference sequence). The CDR3 spans 20 residues.

This clonotype has ten or more counts. V gene TRBV28 combines with J gene TRBJ1-1; possibly TRBD1 for D (5 bases). The CDR3 is 15 residues long. Germline-derived CDR1 and CDR2 are MDHEN and SYDVKM. V gave up 5 bases and J gave up 0 bases, with 13 bases separating them. The CDR3 bases are TGTGCCAGCAGTCCCCCGGGGCAGCTGAACACTGAAGCTTTCTTT. Translating gives CASSPPGQLNTEAFF.

This clonotype was counted ten times or more. The chain employs TRBV27 and TRBJ2-7; 10 bases are shared with TRBD2. The CDR3 is 15 residues long. The germline gives CDR1 MNHEY, CDR2 SMNVEV (reference sequence). The J segment lost 7 bases and the V segment lost 0 bases, leaving 6 bases of the junction unmatched. CDR3 residues: CASSLSGLAAQEQYF. Written as DNA, the CDR3 is TGTGCCAGCAGTTTATCAGGACTAGCGGCCCAGGAGCAGTACTTC.

This chain joins TRBV6-1 and TRBJ2-5; D remains unclear. The CDR3 runs to 13 residues. CDR1 is MNHNS, CDR2 SASEGT, per germline. Trimming removed 3 bases at V and 4 bases at J, with 9 bases between. The CDR3 loop reads CASSEVSVETQYF. CDR3 bases: TGTGCCAGCAGTGAGGTCTCAGTAGAGACCCAGTACTTC.

The chain combines TRBV7-9 with TRBJ2-7; the D call may be TRBD1 or TRBD2 (5 bases each). V was shortened by 7 bases and J by 5 bases, with 18 bases between the two germline ends. In germline, CDR1 is SEHNR, CDR2 FQNEAQ (reference sequence). This CDR3 has 14 residues. The chain's CDR3 is CASTTRARGDEQYF. The CDR3 nucleotides read TGTGCCAGCACCACAAGGGCGAGGGGCGACGAGCAGTACTTC. Complete variable domain (other parts from reference TRBV7-9 and TRBJ2-7): DTGVSQNPRHKITKRGQNVTFRCDPISEHNRLYWYRQTLGQGPEFLTYFQNEAQLEKSRLLSDRFSAERPKGSFSTLEIQRTEQGDSAMYLCASTTRARGDEQYFGPGTRLTVT.

Turning to this clonotype: This may stem from a read error, because a much larger clone lies one nucleotide away. The rearrangement uses TRBV7-2 and TRBJ1-5; D gene uncertain. The CDR3 loop spans 13 amino acids. Germline CDR1 SGHTA, CDR2 FQGNSA. The CDR3 coding sequence is TGTGCCAGCAGCTTAGAAGAAAATCAGCCCCACCATTTT. This codes for CASSLEENQPHHF.

This clonotype was counted between two and nine times. The chain carries TRBV18 and TRBJ1-3, with unresolved D. This CDR3 spans 16 amino acids. Germline CDR1 is KGHSH and CDR2 is LQKENI. The V end lost 3 bases, the J end lost 2 bases, and 14 bases lay between the germline ends. CDR3 nucleotides: TGTGCCAGCTCACCCACCTTGTCGGGGACTGGAAACACCATATATTTT. Protein: CASSPTLSGTGNTIYF.

A few counts support this clonotype. The rearrangement uses TRBV27 and TRBJ2-7, with D unclear. Germline CDR1 reads MNHEY; CDR2 reads SMNVEV (reference sequence). With 4 bases removed from V and 0 bases from J, the gap between germline ends came to 7 bases. This CDR3 comprises 13 residues. CDR3 sequence (DNA): TGTGCCAGCAGTTATGTCAGCTCCTACGAGCAGTACTTC. This encodes CASSYVSSYEQYF.

V and J are TRBV29-1 and TRBJ2-5, with 9 nucleotides matching TRBD2. The CDR3 runs 12 residues. Germline V lookup: CDR1 SQVTM, CDR2 ANQGSEA. Losses at the gene ends were 5 bases for V and 5 bases for J; bases not matched to a gene: 3. The CDR3 loop reads CSVQTSGETQYF. CDR3 in DNA: TGCAGCGTTCAAACTAGCGGGGAGACCCAGTACTTC.

The genes are TRBV9 and TRBJ2-1, with D maybe TRBD2 (6 bases). The length of the CDR3 is 16 residues. The V end lost 2 bases, the J end lost 1 base, and 13 bases lay between the germline ends. Germline-derived CDR1 and CDR2 are SGDLS and YYNGEE. In nucleotides, the CDR3 is TGTGCCAGCAGCGTTTCGGGAGTAGGGTCCTACAATGAGCAGTTCTTC. Amino acid sequence: CASSVSGVGSYNEQFF. The full variable domain, its missing parts supplied by reference TRBV9 and TRBJ2-1, is DSGVTQTPKHLITATGQRVTLRCSPRSGDLSVYWYQQSLDQGLQFLIQYYNGEERAKGNILERFSAQQFPDLHSELNLSSLELGDSALYFCASSVSGVGSYNEQFFGPGTRLTVL.

This clonotype was seen repeatedly, ten times or more. The V call is TRBV18, the J call TRBJ1-2, with TRBD1 as a possible D gene (5 bases). The V end was cut by 3 bases, the J end by 7 bases, with 15 bases between. CDR1 and CDR2 (germline): KGHSH, LQKENI. The CDR3 contains 14 residues. The CDR3 nucleotides read TGTGCCAGCTCACCCCTGAGGGGAGACGGTGGCTACACCTTC. Amino acid sequence: CASSPLRGDGGYTF.

The chain couples TRBV27 to TRBJ1-1; D may be TRBD1 (6 bases). CDR3 size: 16 residues. The germline gives CDR1 MNHEY, CDR2 SMNVEV (reference sequence). Trimming stripped 5 bases from V and 1 base from J, with 17 bases between. CDR3 amino acids: CASSRQSGASNTEAFF. CDR3 nucleotides: TGTGCCAGCAGTAGACAATCAGGGGCCTCGAACACTGAAGCTTTCTTT.